The 18 T cell receptor beta chains listed next were all sequenced from one sample in a study of cytomegalovirus exposure and HLA in healthy donors (dated 2017 in TCRdb). Library preparation was by the immunoSEQ multiplex PCR assay. For the multiplex PCR, a mixture combining 60 forward primers for TCR Vbeta segments and 13 reverse primers for TCR Jbeta segments was used. TCRdb retrieved this table from immuneACCESS and kept in-frame rearrangements only. Not all clones are present; in checked studies, unresolved V genes account for under half, and no reason is known for the remainder. The data table for this sample lists 100,000 or so clones. The top ten constitute roughly 3% of the sample. The sequencing sample was made of PBMCs. The source is a woman in her 30s in good health and CMV-seronegative.

The chain carries TRBV9 and TRBJ2-3; D not certain. The CDR3 spans 14 residues. V was shortened by 0 bases and J by 6 bases, with 11 bases between the two germline ends. Germline-derived CDR1 and CDR2 are SGDLS and YYNGEE. CDR3 region: CASSVGPGRDTQYF. Written as DNA, the CDR3 is TGTGCCAGCAGCGTAGGACCAGGCCGGGATACGCAGTATTTT.

J is TRBJ2-6 and V is TRBV25-1, with no clear D. The CDR3 is 15 amino acids. The V gene's germline CDR1 is MGHDK and CDR2 SYGVNS. Trimming took 3 bases from V and 4 from J, leaving 10 bases between them. The CDR3 nucleotides are TGTGCCAGCAGTGACGGCAGGCGCGGGGCCAACGTCCTGACTTTC. It translates to CASSDGRRGANVLTF.

J is TRBJ1-5 and V is TRBV7-8, with D uncertain. The CDR3 consists of 13 residues. Germline CDR1 is SGHVS and CDR2 is FQNEAQ. Trimming stripped 1 base from V and 4 bases from J, with 5 bases between. CDR3 region: CASSLGANQPQHF. CDR3 DNA sequence: TGTGCCAGCAGCTTAGGGGCGAATCAGCCCCAGCATTTT.

The chain employs TRBV11-3 and TRBJ2-1; D remains unclear. The CDR3 loop spans 13 amino acids. V dropped 1 base and J dropped 5 bases, with 6 bases sitting between them. Germline V gives CDR1 SGHNT, CDR2 YENEEA. The CDR3 here is CASSLVNNNEQFF. The CDR3 region has the DNA TGTGCCAGCAGCTTAGTAAACAACAATGAGCAGTTCTTC.

The V and J genes are TRBV6-4 and TRBJ2-3, with TRBD2 identical over 13 bases. This CDR3 contains 15 residues. Germline V lookup: CDR1 MRHNA, CDR2 SNTAGT. V gave up 3 bases and J gave up 4 bases; unmatched junction bases: 1. The CDR3 DNA follows: TGTGCCAGCAGTGAACTAGCGGGGGGGCCAGATACGCAGTATTTT. Its protein product is CASSELAGGPDTQYF.

The CDR3 DNA reads TGTGCCAGCAGCTTAGGTCGTTCGCGGACCTACGAGCAGTACTTC. Its translation is CASSLGRSRTYEQYF. The rearrangement links TRBV7-2 to TRBJ2-7; no clear D. The CDR3 is 15 residues long. V was shortened by 1 base and J by 2 bases, with 12 bases between the two germline ends. Per the germline V gene, CDR1 is SGHTA and CDR2 is FQGNSA.

The V call is TRBV4-1, the J call TRBJ2-7, with D possibly being TRBD1 (6 bases). Germline assignment: CDR1 MGHRA and CDR2 YSYEKL. The CDR3 totals 15 residues. Trimming removed 2 bases from V and 6 bases from J, with 17 bases in between. The chain's CDR3 is CASSQTWDKLFEQYF. CDR3 DNA sequence: TGCGCCAGCAGCCAAACGTGGGACAAGTTGTTCGAGCAGTACTTC.

The V and J genes are TRBV28 and TRBJ1-1, with D unclear. This CDR3 comprises 13 residues. The germline gives CDR1 MDHEN, CDR2 SYDVKM. Trimming pared 1 base from V and 1 base from J, leaving 4 bases between. The CDR3, as DNA: TGTGCCAGCAGTTTATTGGCGAACACTGAAGCTTTCTTT. Amino acids: CASSLLANTEAFF.

The CDR3 DNA reads TGTGCCAGCAGCTCCACTGCGGAAGCAGACTATGGCTACACCTTC. The encoded protein is CASSSTAEADYGYTF. The chain is built from TRBV7-9 and TRBJ1-2, with D uncertain. Germline CDR1 SEHNR, CDR2 FQNEAQ (reference sequence). The CDR3 is 15 amino acids. Between the trimmed V and J ends, which lost 4 bases and 3 bases, there was a span of 15 bases. Based on the CDR3 plus reference TRBV7-9 and TRBJ1-2, the full variable domain is DTGVSQNPRHKITKRGQNVTFRCDPISEHNRLYWYRQTLGQGPEFLTYFQNEAQLEKSRLLSDRFSAERPKGSFSTLEIQRTEQGDSAMYLCASSSTAEADYGYTFGSGTRLTVV.

CDR3 in DNA: TGCAGTGCCCGGGAGGCGGAGCAGTTCTTC. Amino acid sequence: CSAREAEQFF. This sequence joins TRBV20-1 and TRBJ2-1; 7 bases agree with TRBD2. The germline CDR1 and CDR2 sequences are DFQATT and SNEGSKA (reference sequence). The CDR3 has 10 amino acids. V was clipped by 6 bases and J by 10 bases; unmatched bases: 3.

The chain is built from TRBV29-1 and TRBJ1-2; 7 bases match TRBD1. The CDR3 spans 14 residues. J gave up 8 bases and V 6 bases, and 15 bases lay outside the gene matches. CDR1 is SQVTM, CDR2 ANQGSEA, per germline. CDR3 sequence: CSVTLTQGVEGYTF. CDR3 DNA: TGCAGCGTGACACTAACCCAGGGGGTGGAGGGCTACACCTTC.

V and J are TRBV15 and TRBJ1-1; D might be TRBD1 (6 bases). Germline-derived CDR1 and CDR2 are LNHNV and YYDKDF (reference sequence). Trimming left V 5 bases short and J 4 bases short, with 14 bases between. The CDR3 has 14 amino acids. The CDR3 region is CATSPHLRGTEAFF. The CDR3 DNA sequence: TGTGCCACCAGCCCTCATCTCAGGGGCACTGAAGCTTTCTTT.

The chain couples TRBV6-1 to TRBJ2-3; the D gene is possibly TRBD1 (6 bases). The length of the CDR3 is 13 residues. Germline V gene lookup returns CDR1 MNHNS and CDR2 SASEGT. V was trimmed by 3 bases and J by 4 bases, leaving 8 bases between them. CDR3 in DNA: TGTGCCAGCAGTGACCAGGGGTCAGATACGCAGTATTTT. As protein: CASSDQGSDTQYF.

The V gene is TRBV11-2, the J gene TRBJ2-7, with TRBD2 matching over 11 bases. CDR1 is SGHAT and CDR2 is FQNNGV in the germline V gene. The CDR3 is made up of 15 amino acids. V lost 4 bases and J lost 2; bases outside the gene matches: 4. This chain's CDR3 is CASSSGLAEPYEQYF. The DNA of the CDR3 is TGTGCCAGCAGCTCGGGACTAGCGGAGCCCTACGAGCAGTACTTC.

The CDR3 here is CASSVDGGRRAYEQYF. The CDR3 DNA sequence: TGTGCCAGCAGCGTAGATGGCGGGAGGCGTGCCTACGAGCAGTACTTC. The V and J genes are TRBV9 and TRBJ2-7; 8 nucleotides line up with TRBD2. Per germline, CDR1 SGDLS and CDR2 YYNGEE. With 0 bases clipped from V and 2 bases from J, the junction kept 7 bases outside the gene matches. The CDR3 extends over 16 amino acids.

V usage is TRBV7-9 and J usage is TRBJ2-1; 9 bases match TRBD2. Germline CDR1 SEHNR, CDR2 FQNEAQ (reference sequence). The CDR3 is made up of 15 amino acids. V gave up 5 bases and J gave up 5 bases; unmatched junction bases: 7. CDR3 nucleotides: TGTGCCAGCAGCCTTAGCGGGGGCAACAACAATGAGCAGTTCTTC. Translating it yields CASSLSGGNNNEQFF.

The chain uses TRBV19 and TRBJ1-4; TRBD1 is a possible D gene (6 bases). With 7 bases removed from V and 5 bases from J, the gap between germline ends came to 11 bases. The CDR3 length is 13 residues. Germline assignment: CDR1 LNHDA and CDR2 SQIVND (reference sequence). In nucleotides, the CDR3 is TGTGCCAGTAACCGACAGGAAAATGAAAAACTGTTTTTT. Translating it yields CASNRQENEKLFF.

Concerning this clone itself: The junction shows a germline mismatch at one end, possibly a read error. This chain uses TRBV30 with TRBJ2-7, with D possibly TRBD2 on 5 matching bases. The length of the CDR3 is 15 residues. Germline V CDR1 and CDR2: GTSNPN, SVGIG (reference sequence). The CDR3 coding sequence is TGTGCCTGGAGTGTTGCACGGGGTAGCTCCTACGGGCAGTACTTC. It is translated as CAWSVARGSSYGQYF.